Listed below are T cell receptor beta chains from one sample, sequenced in a study of blood T cell repertoires in COVID-19. Only in-frame clones appear in the TCRdb table, and some are missing; sequencing was by immunoSEQ multiplex PCR. The table records hundreds of thousands of clones, roughly 80% of them present only once. Sample: peripheral blood. These receptors originate from a woman in her sixties or seventies with active or convalescent COVID-19. Each CDR3 is given with its conserved first and last residue. D genes are given only for firm matches. Clone size is given for some rows only: seen once, a few or many times, or a class if the clone is expanded.

NA TRBJ2-3 TRBD2 TRBV19 CASTLLAGGVGDTQYF TGTGCCAGTACCCTACTAGCGGGAGGGGTCGGAGATACGCAGTATTTT
NA TRBJ1-1 NA TRBV10-2 CASRSQPNTEAFF TGCGCCAGCAGGAGCCAACCGAACACTGAAGCTTTCTTT
NA TRBJ2-5 NA TRBV14 CASSQDLRGETQYF TGTGCCAGCAGCCAAGATCTGCGCGGAGAGACCCAGTACTTC
NA TRBJ1-2 TRBD1 TRBV18 CASSPPVQGSYGYTF TGTGCCAGCTCACCACCGGTACAGGGGAGCTATGGCTACACCTTC
once TRBJ2-5 TRBD2 TRBV9 CASSIWTGGETQYF TGTGCCAGCAGCATTTGGACGGGGGGGGAGACCCAGTACTTC
NA TRBJ2-7 NA TRBV18 CASSPSGTTPYEQYF TGTGCCAGCTCACCCTCCGGGACAACTCCCTACGAGCAGTACTTC
NA TRBJ2-1 TRBD2 TRBV28 CASSLWTSGTYNEQFF TGTGCCAGCAGTCTCTGGACTAGCGGGACCTACAATGAGCAGTTCTTC
NA TRBJ1-2 NA TRBV5-6 CASSLAGGEHYGYTF TGTGCCAGCAGCTTGGCCGGGGGGGAGCATTATGGCTACACCTTC
NA TRBJ2-7 TRBD1 TRBV5-1 CASSAGTGAYEQYF TGCGCCAGCAGCGCCGGGACAGGGGCTTACGAGCAGTACTTC
NA TRBJ2-5 TRBD1 TRBV12-5 CASAWGTGEMTQYF TGTGCTAGTGCCTGGGGGACAGGGGAGATGACCCAGTACTTC
once TRBJ1-3 TRBD1 TRBV3-1/TRBV3-2 CASSQNPTGGSGNTIYF TGTGCCAGCAGCCAAAACCCTACAGGGGGCTCTGGAAACACCATATATTTT
NA TRBJ1-5 NA TRBV10-3 CAINEGSGYQPQHF TGTGCCATCAACGAGGGTTCGGGCTATCAGCCCCAGCATTTT
NA TRBJ2-6 NA TRBV19 CASSFLGANVLTF TGTGCCAGTAGTTTCCTGGGGGCCAACGTCCTGACTTTC
NA TRBJ2-5 TRBD2 TRBV7-2 CASSRAAGETQYF TGTGCCAGCAGCCGGGCAGCGGGGGAGACCCAGTACTTC
NA TRBJ2-5 NA TRBV5-6 CASSRGSQETQYF TGTGCCAGCAGCCGGGGTTCCCAAGAGACCCAGTACTTC
NA TRBJ2-1 TRBD1 TRBV6-5 CASSLDRGSYNEQFF TGTGCCAGCAGCCTCGACAGGGGTTCTTACAATGAGCAGTTCTTC
NA TRBJ2-7 TRBD2 TRBV10-2 CASSGVLADLPYEQYF TGCGCCAGCAGCGGTGTACTAGCGGACCTCCCCTACGAGCAGTACTTC